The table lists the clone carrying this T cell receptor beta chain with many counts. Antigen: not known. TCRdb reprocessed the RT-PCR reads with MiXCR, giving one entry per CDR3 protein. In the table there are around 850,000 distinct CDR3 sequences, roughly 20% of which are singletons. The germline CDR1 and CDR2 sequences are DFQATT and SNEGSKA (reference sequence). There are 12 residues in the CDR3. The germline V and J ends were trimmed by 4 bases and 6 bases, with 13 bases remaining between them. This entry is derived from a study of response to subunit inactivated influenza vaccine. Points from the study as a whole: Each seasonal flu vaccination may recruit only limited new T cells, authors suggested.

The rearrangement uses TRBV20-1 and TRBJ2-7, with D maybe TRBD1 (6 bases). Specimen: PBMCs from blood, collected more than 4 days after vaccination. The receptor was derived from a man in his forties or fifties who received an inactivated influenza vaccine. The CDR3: CSAKMGQLEQYF. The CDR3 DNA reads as TGCAGTGCTAAGATGGGACAACTCGAGCAGTACTTC.